Listed below are T cell receptor beta chains from one sample, sequenced in a study of CD8+CD57+ T cells in acquired aplastic anemia. TCRdb independently ran MiXCR on the reads; one entry per CDR3 protein. The table lists approximately 150,000 distinct CDR3 sequences, 71% of them singletons. The sequencing input was sorted CD4+, CD8+, or CD8+CD57+ T cells (not recorded which) from PBMCs. The source of these receptors is a human donor with aplastic anemia. Both conserved end residues are part of each CDR3. D genes are given only for firm matches. For some rows the clone size is stated as once, few or many, or as a class when expanded; others skip it.

CDR3aa | CDR3nt | j_gene | len | d_gene | abundance | v_gene
CASSSRQGGETQYF | TGTGCCAGCAGCTCTAGACAGGGGGGGGAGACCCAGTACTTC | TRBJ2-5 | 14 | TRBD1 | NA | TRBV7-9
CASSVRMNTGELFF | TGTGCCAGCAGCGTCCGGATGAACACCGGGGAGCTGTTTTTT | TRBJ2-2 | 14 | NA | NA | TRBV7-3
CASSHPGRTNEKLFF | TGTGCCAGCAGCCACCCCGGGCGGACTAATGAAAAACTGTTTTTT | TRBJ1-4 | 15 | NA | NA | TRBV4-2
CASSAGTTNTGELFF | TGTGCCAGCAGCGCCGGGACAACGAACACCGGGGAGCTGTTTTTT | TRBJ2-2 | 15 | NA | few | TRBV12-3/TRBV12-4
CATSDLSPSGRDTQYF | TGTGCCACCAGTGATTTGTCGCCTAGCGGGAGAGATACGCAGTATTTT | TRBJ2-3 | 16 | TRBD2 | NA | TRBV24-1
CASRTSGSTRTGELFF | TGTGCCAGCAGAACTAGCGGGAGTACCCGAACCGGGGAGCTGTTTTTT | TRBJ2-2 | 16 | TRBD2 | few | TRBV7-8
CASSPFSQETQYF | TGTGCCAGTAGCCCGTTCTCCCAAGAGACCCAGTACTTC | TRBJ2-5 | 13 | NA | NA | TRBV7-8
CASSTRQQGGQETQYF | TGTGCCAGCAGCACGAGGCAACAGGGGGGACAAGAGACCCAGTACTTC | TRBJ2-5 | 16 | TRBD1 | NA | TRBV7-9
CASSFRPSTDTQYF | TGTGCCAGCAGCTTTCGCCCCAGCACAGATACGCAGTATTTT | TRBJ2-3 | 14 | NA | NA | TRBV7-6
CASTLAGDIEQYF | TGCGCCAGTACATTAGCGGGAGATATCGAGCAGTACTTC | TRBJ2-7 | 13 | TRBD2 | many | TRBV5-1
CASSLQPGTNSPLHF | TGTGCCAGCAGCTTACAACCCGGGACGAATTCACCCCTCCACTTT | TRBJ1-6 | 15 | NA | NA | TRBV7-2
CSAPGGTGDHYEQYF | TGCAGTGCTCCCGGGGGGACAGGGGATCACTACGAGCAGTACTTC | TRBJ2-7 | 15 | TRBD1 | NA | TRBV20-1
CSARSGGGAYGYTF | TGCAGTGCTAGATCGGGGGGGGGAGCCTATGGCTACACCTTC | TRBJ1-2 | 14 | NA | NA | TRBV20-1
CASSSATGRPDTQYF | TGTGCCAGCAGTTCCGCGACAGGTCGCCCAGATACGCAGTATTTT | TRBJ2-3 | 15 | NA | NA | TRBV7-8
CASSSLIDTQYF | TGTGCCAGCAGTTCTTTGATAGATACGCAGTATTTT | TRBJ2-3 | 12 | NA | NA | TRBV7-2
CASSISSSAYNEQFF | TGTGCCAGTAGTATATCGAGTAGCGCGTACAATGAGCAGTTCTTC | TRBJ2-1 | 15 | NA | NA | TRBV19
CASSLGPGLAGTDTQYF | TGTGCCAGCAGTTTAGGTCCCGGACTAGCGGGGACAGATACGCAGTATTTT | TRBJ2-3 | 17 | TRBD2 | few | TRBV7-9
CATSEWDTQYF | TGTGCCACCAGTGAGTGGGATACGCAGTATTTT | TRBJ2-3 | 11 | NA | few | TRBV13
CASSYSPGGEYTEAFF | TGTGCCAGCAGTTACTCCCCCGGAGGGGAGTACACTGAAGCTTTCTTT | TRBJ1-1 | 16 | NA | many | TRBV6-5
CASSPGRGRADTQYF | TGTGCCAGCAGCCCCGGCAGGGGGAGGGCAGATACGCAGTATTTT | TRBJ2-3 | 15 | NA | NA | TRBV7-9
CASSFLGTEQFF | TGTGCCAGCAGTTTCTTGGGGACAGAGCAGTTCTTC | TRBJ2-1 | 12 | NA | NA | TRBV27
CASSLGLAGTDAQYF | TGTGCTAGCAGCTTAGGACTAGCGGGGACAGATGCGCAGTATTTT | TRBJ2-3 | 15 | TRBD2 | NA | TRBV7-7
CSARLQPNPNSPLHF | TGCAGTGCTAGGTTACAGCCGAATCCCAATTCACCCCTCCACTTT | TRBJ1-6 | 15 | NA | once | TRBV20-1
CASSPDNREETQYF | TGCGCCAGCAGCCCGGACAATCGGGAGGAGACCCAGTACTTC | TRBJ2-5 | 14 | NA | NA | TRBV5-1
CASRTGPNTEAFF | TGTGCCAGCAGGACAGGGCCGAACACTGAAGCTTTCTTT | TRBJ1-1 | 13 | TRBD1 | NA | TRBV2
CASSESYSPLHF | TGCGCCAGCAGTGAGTCGTATTCACCCCTCCACTTT | TRBJ1-6 | 12 | NA | few | TRBV10-1
CDISEPGAAGGRTDTQYF | TGTGACATCAGTGAACCGGGGGCGGCGGGGGGTCGCACAGATACGCAGTATTTT | TRBJ2-3 | 18 | TRBD2 | NA | TRBV10-3
CSVEDRRGRGTEAFF | TGCAGCGTTGAAGATCGTAGAGGAAGGGGCACTGAAGCTTTCTTT | TRBJ1-1 | 15 | NA | few | TRBV29-1
CASRSSGNLYQETQYF | TGCGCCAGCAGAAGTTCAGGGAACTTGTACCAAGAGACCCAGTACTTC | TRBJ2-5 | 16 | NA | NA | TRBV5-1
CASSVSPWGQYNYGYTF | TGTGCCAGCAGCGTATCGCCCTGGGGGCAGTATAACTATGGCTACACCTTC | TRBJ1-2 | 17 | NA | NA | TRBV10-2
CASSSGSLDTDTQYF | TGTGCCAGCAGCTCAGGGTCCTTAGACACAGATACGCAGTATTTT | TRBJ2-3 | 15 | NA | NA | TRBV7-9
CASSQGQGSTNEKLFF | TGCGCCAGCAGCCAGGGACAGGGGTCAACTAATGAAAAACTGTTTTTT | TRBJ1-4 | 16 | TRBD1 | few | TRBV4-1
CASSFGQLNTEAFF | TGTGCCAGCAGCTTCGGACAGTTGAACACTGAAGCTTTCTTT | TRBJ1-1 | 14 | NA | NA | TRBV7-8
CASSRRDSGYGYTF | TGCGCCAGCAGCAGGAGGGACAGCGGCTATGGCTACACCTTC | TRBJ1-2 | 14 | TRBD1 | many | TRBV5-1
CASSWTTSTYNEQFF | TGCGCCAGCAGCTGGACAACTTCCACTTACAATGAGCAGTTCTTC | TRBJ2-1 | 15 | NA | NA | TRBV5-1
CASSDTGGPYEQYF | TGCGCCAGCAGCGACACCGGAGGCCCCTACGAGCAGTACTTC | TRBJ2-7 | 14 | NA | NA | TRBV5-1
CASSTKRDSRMGLVNEQFF | TGTGCCAGCAGTACAAAGCGGGACAGCCGGATGGGTTTGGTCAATGAGCAGTTCTTC | TRBJ2-1 | 19 | NA | NA | TRBV2
CASSLAGTYQETQYF | TGCGCCAGCAGCTTGGCCGGTACTTACCAAGAGACCCAGTACTTC | TRBJ2-5 | 15 | NA | NA | TRBV5-1
CSVKQGAGEQYF | TGCAGCGTTAAACAGGGGGCGGGCGAGCAGTACTTC | TRBJ2-7 | 12 | TRBD1 | NA | TRBV29-1
CASSLRTGTAFWNEQFF | TGTGCCAGCAGCTTAAGGACCGGGACAGCTTTCTGGAATGAGCAGTTCTTC | TRBJ2-1 | 17 | TRBD1 | NA | TRBV7-3
CSADSGTSGSYEQYF | TGCAGTGCTGACTCCGGGACTAGCGGGAGCTACGAGCAGTACTTC | TRBJ2-7 | 15 | TRBD2 | NA | TRBV20-1
CASSLTGQPNSPLHF | TGTGCCAGCAGCTTAACCGGACAACCCAATTCACCCCTCCACTTT | TRBJ1-6 | 15 | NA | NA | TRBV7-8